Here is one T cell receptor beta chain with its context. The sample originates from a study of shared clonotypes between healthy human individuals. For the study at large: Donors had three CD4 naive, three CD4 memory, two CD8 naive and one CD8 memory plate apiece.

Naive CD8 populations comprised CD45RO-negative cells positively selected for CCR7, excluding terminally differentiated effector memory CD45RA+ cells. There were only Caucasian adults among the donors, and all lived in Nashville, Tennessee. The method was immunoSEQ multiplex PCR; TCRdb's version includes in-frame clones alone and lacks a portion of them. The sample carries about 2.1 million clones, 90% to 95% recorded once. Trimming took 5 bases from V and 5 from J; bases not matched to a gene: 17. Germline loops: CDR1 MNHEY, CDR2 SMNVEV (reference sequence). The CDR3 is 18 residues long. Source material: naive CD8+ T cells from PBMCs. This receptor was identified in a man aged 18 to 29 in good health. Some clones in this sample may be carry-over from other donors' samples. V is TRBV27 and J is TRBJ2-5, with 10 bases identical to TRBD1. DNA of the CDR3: TGTGCCAGCAGTGACGTATCGTCCCCGACAGGGGGCTGGGAGACCCAGTACTTC. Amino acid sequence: CASSDVSSPTGGWETQYF.